This entry is about one T cell receptor (beta chain). This sample is drawn from a study of blood T cell repertoires in COVID-19. Study context: COVID-19 samples collected from the United States, Italy and Spain covered acute and convalescent phases. PBMCs, B-cell-depleted T cells, or T cells were the source of the cDNA or gDNA that made up the material.

CDR1 and CDR2 from the germline V gene are LNHDA and SQIVND (reference sequence). Trimming removed 4 bases from V and 0 bases from J; junction bases left unmatched: 5. This CDR3 contains 15 residues. Source study methods: Amplified reference gene primers provided the basis for estimating nucleated cell counts. Libraries were prepared by immunoSEQ multiplex PCR; TCRdb keeps only in-frame clonotypes and omits some of them. The V and J calls and the clone size are those of that table, but D and trimming were determined from the DNA. The table lists more than 140,000 clones, 88% of them singletons. The clonotype was recovered from a woman aged 60-75 years with acute or convalescent COVID-19. V is TRBV19 and J is TRBJ1-2, with TRBD1 matching 7 bases. Sequencing input: peripheral blood. The CDR3 sequence is CASSKVTGANYGYTF. The CDR3 nucleotides read TGTGCCAGTAGTAAAGTAACAGGGGCTAACTATGGCTACACCTTC. Full variable domain (missing parts from reference TRBV19 and TRBJ1-2): DGGITQSPKYLFRKEGQNVTLSCEQNLNHDAMYWYRQDPGQGLRLIYYSQIVNDFQKGDIAEGYSVSREKKESFPLTVTSAQKNPTAFYLCASSKVTGANYGYTFGSGTRLTVV.